The 28 T cell receptor beta chains given below trace back to one sample, sequenced in a study of cytomegalovirus exposure and HLA in healthy donors. PCR used 60 Vbeta primers and 13 Jbeta primers. Data came from immunoSEQ multiplex PCR; TCRdb stores just in-frame clones and leaves some out. The sample shows approximately 76,000 clones, roughly 63% of them seen only once. Sequencing used PBMCs. These receptors originate from a young man in good health and CMV-seropositive.

This chain uses TRBV7-9 with TRBJ2-5, with D possibly being TRBD1 (6 bases). Germline lookup yields CDR1 SEHNR and CDR2 FQNEAQ (reference sequence). V lost 5 bases and J 5 bases, leaving 21 bases between the germline ends. The CDR3 is 16 amino acids. This CDR3 is CASSPFWTGGKETQYF. The DNA for the CDR3 is TGTGCCAGCAGCCCCTTCTGGACTGGGGGCAAGGAGACCCAGTACTTC.

V is TRBV29-1 and J is TRBJ2-2; possible D gene TRBD2, 6 bases. The CDR3 consists of 15 residues. Trimming left V 3 bases short and J 0 bases short, with 11 bases between. Germline CDR1 reads SQVTM; CDR2 reads ANQGSEA. The CDR3 protein is CSVDRAGTNTGELFF. DNA for the CDR3: TGCAGCGTTGATCGGGCGGGGACGAACACCGGGGAGCTGTTTTTT.

V is TRBV19 and J is TRBJ1-4; D perhaps matches TRBD1 (6 bases). Trimming shortened V by 4 bases and J by 0 bases, and 9 bases separated the two germline ends. Germline lookup yields CDR1 LNHDA and CDR2 SQIVND (reference sequence). The CDR3 sequence is 15 residues long. The CDR3: CASSSGGSTNEKLFF. CDR3 DNA sequence: TGTGCCAGTAGTAGCGGGGGCTCAACTAATGAAAAACTGTTTTTT. Full variable domain (outside the CDR3, taken from reference TRBV19 and TRBJ1-4): DGGITQSPKYLFRKEGQNVTLSCEQNLNHDAMYWYRQDPGQGLRLIYYSQIVNDFQKGDIAEGYSVSREKKESFPLTVTSAQKNPTAFYLCASSSGGSTNEKLFFGSGTQLSVL.

The gene calls are TRBV15 and TRBJ2-5; D possibly corresponds to TRBD2 (6 bases). This CDR3 has 16 residues. V was shortened by 1 base and J by 3 bases, with 15 bases between the two germline ends. The germline CDR1 and CDR2 sequences are LNHNV and YYDKDF (reference sequence). The CDR3 loop reads CATSRGRGVEEETQYF. The CDR3 region has the DNA TGTGCCACCAGCAGAGGGCGGGGTGTAGAAGAAGAGACCCAGTACTTC.

V and J are TRBV29-1 and TRBJ1-2; 7 bases are shared with TRBD1. With V trimmed by 2 bases and J by 3 bases, 3 bases remained unmatched. The CDR3 has 13 residues. Germline CDR1 and CDR2: SQVTM and ANQGSEA. The CDR3 loop reads CSVERGRDYGYTF. As DNA, the CDR3 is TGCAGCGTTGAAAGGGGGCGCGACTATGGCTACACCTTC. Complete variable domain (other parts from reference TRBV29-1 and TRBJ1-2): SAVISQKPSRDICQRGTSLTIQCQVDSQVTMMFWYRQQPGQSLTLIATANQGSEATYESGFVIDKFPISRPNLTFSTLTVSNMSPEDSSIYLCSVERGRDYGYTFGSGTRLTVV.

There are a few counts of this clone. The rearrangement links TRBV19 to TRBJ1-5; TRBD1 matches at 10 bases. The CDR3 has 17 residues. Per the germline V gene, CDR1 is LNHDA and CDR2 is SQIVND (reference sequence). J lost 0 bases, V lost 5 bases, and 7 bases had no gene match. CDR3 sequence reads: CASSPGQGSFSNQPQHF. Here the CDR3 DNA reads TGTGCCAGTAGTCCGGGACAGGGGTCCTTTAGCAATCAGCCCCAGCATTTT. The full variable domain, completed using reference TRBV19 and TRBJ1-5, is DGGITQSPKYLFRKEGQNVTLSCEQNLNHDAMYWYRQDPGQGLRLIYYSQIVNDFQKGDIAEGYSVSREKKESFPLTVTSAQKNPTAFYLCASSPGQGSFSNQPQHFGDGTRLSIL.

The chain recombines TRBV28 with TRBJ2-1; 9 bases fit TRBD2. The V gene end was trimmed by 3 bases and the J gene end by 10 bases; junction bases not matched to a gene: 1. The CDR3 has 12 amino acids. Germline V gene data show CDR1 as MDHEN and CDR2 as SYDVKM. The CDR3 sequence: CASSLLAGEQFF. CDR3 nucleotide sequence: TGTGCCAGCAGTTTGCTAGCGGGAGAGCAGTTCTTC.

The count of this clone is one. The chain carries TRBV19 and TRBJ1-5; unclear D gene. The CDR3 extends over 12 amino acids. Germline CDR1 is LNHDA and CDR2 is SQIVND (reference sequence). Between the trimmed V and J ends, which lost 6 bases and 2 bases, there was a span of 5 bases. CDR3 sequence (DNA): TGTGCCAGTAGCCTTGGCAATCAGCCCCAGCATTTT. Translating it yields CASSLGNQPQHF.

This CDR3 is CASSTLGAGTDTQYF. The CDR3 coding sequence is TGTGCCAGCAGCACCTTAGGCGCGGGTACAGATACGCAGTATTTT. V and J are TRBV7-9 and TRBJ2-3; D is possibly TRBD2 (5 bases). The CDR3 is 15 residues long. Germline V gene data show CDR1 as SEHNR and CDR2 as FQNEAQ (reference sequence). Trimming removed 5 bases at V and 3 bases at J, with 15 bases between.

The J gene is TRBJ2-7, the V gene TRBV5-8; 9 bases are shared with TRBD1. V gave up 0 bases and J gave up 5 bases; unmatched junction bases: 6. Germline V gene sequence: CDR1 SGHTS, CDR2 YDEGEE. The CDR3 runs 15 residues. This CDR3 is CASSLEWGQGNEQYF. The CDR3 nucleotides are TGTGCCAGCAGCTTGGAATGGGGACAGGGTAACGAGCAGTACTTC.

This clone was found a few times. This chain links TRBV7-6 with TRBJ2-5; no clear D gene. The V gene lost 5 bases and the J gene lost 2 bases, with 3 bases spanning the gap. In germline, CDR1 is SGHVS, CDR2 FNYEAQ. The CDR3 loop spans 11 amino acids. The CDR3, as DNA: TGTGCCAGCAGCCTACAAGAGACCCAGTACTTC. This gives the protein CASSLQETQYF.

This clone appeared a few times. The gene calls are TRBV7-8 and TRBJ2-3; 15 bases fit TRBD2. The V gene's germline CDR1 is SGHVS and CDR2 FQNEAQ. Trimming removed 0 bases from V and 4 bases from J; junction bases left unmatched: 8. The CDR3 spans 19 residues. This chain's CDR3 is CASSLAGTSGRRLADTQYF. DNA of the CDR3: TGTGCCAGCAGCTTAGCGGGGACTAGCGGGAGGCGTCTGGCAGATACGCAGTATTTT.

This clone was seen many times. This chain uses TRBV2 with TRBJ1-5; D uncertain. CDR3 length: 15 amino acids. The germline CDR1 and CDR2 sequences are SNHLY and FYNNEI. V gave up 5 bases and J gave up 1 base, with 12 bases separating them. CDR3 amino acids: CASSQSVGSNQPQHF. The CDR3 DNA sequence: TGTGCCAGCAGTCAATCAGTGGGCAGCAATCAGCCCCAGCATTTT.

The CDR3 DNA reads as TGTGCCAGCAGTTACGGGACTAGCGGGGGCAATGAGCAGTTCTTC. Translation gives CASSYGTSGGNEQFF. The J gene is TRBJ2-1, the V gene TRBV6-6, with 14 bases identical to TRBD2. The germline V gene has CDR1 MNHNY and CDR2 SVGAGI (reference sequence). This CDR3 region has 15 residues. V shed 2 bases and J 6 bases; nucleotides not matched to a gene: 0.

This sequence joins TRBV6-5 and TRBJ2-5; D is possibly TRBD2 (6 bases). The J call is doubtful: the DNA matches TRBJ2-7 better. Per the germline V gene, CDR1 is MNHEY and CDR2 is SVGAGI. The CDR3 totals 13 residues. The CDR3 protein is CASRSRDHYEQYF. CDR3 in DNA: TGTGCCAGCAGATCGCGGGATCACTACGAGCAGTACTTC.

The genes are TRBV25-1 and TRBJ2-1, with D possibly TRBD2 on 5 matching bases. V was shortened by 3 bases and J by 15 bases, with 18 bases between the two germline ends. The germline CDR1 and CDR2 sequences are MGHDK and SYGVNS. This CDR3 contains 13 residues. The CDR3 nucleotides read TGTGCCAGCAGTGATCGGGATTTCCGAGGCCCGTTCTTC. Translation: CASSDRDFRGPFF.

V usage is TRBV4-2 and J usage is TRBJ2-1, with TRBD2 matching 12 bases. V trimming: 0 bases; J trimming: 7 bases; junction bases outside the gene matches: 4. CDR1 and CDR2 (germline): LGHNA, YNFKEQ. This CDR3 is 16 amino acids long. CDR3 nucleotides: TGTGCCAGCAGCCAAGATGAGACTAGCGGGAGTAATGAGCAGTTCTTC. Translating gives CASSQDETSGSNEQFF.

The chain uses TRBV5-1 and TRBJ2-7; D might be TRBD2 (6 bases). There are 13 residues in the CDR3. V was cut by 5 bases and J by 2 bases, with 11 bases left in between. In germline, CDR1 is SGHRS, CDR2 YFSETQ. The CDR3 region has the DNA TGCGCCAGCAGTTTGACTAGGGCCTACGAGCAGTACTTC. Its protein product is CASSLTRAYEQYF.

The CDR3 is CATSRDGTTNIQYF. CDR3 bases: TGTGCCACCAGCAGAGATGGGACTACTAACATTCAGTACTTC. The J gene is TRBJ2-4, the V gene TRBV15; 7 bases line up with TRBD2. Trimming cost V 0 bases and J 7 bases; bases outside gene matches: 3. CDR3 length: 14 residues. Germline V gene lookup returns CDR1 LNHNV and CDR2 YYDKDF (reference sequence).

V usage is TRBV28 and J usage is TRBJ1-3, with 8 bases lining up with TRBD1. The germline CDR1 and CDR2 sequences are MDHEN and SYDVKM. The CDR3 length is 15 residues. V was pared by 1 base and J by 4 bases, with 3 bases of the junction left unmatched. CDR3 loop: CASSLSGQGGNTIYF. The DNA for the CDR3 is TGTGCCAGCAGTTTATCTGGACAGGGCGGAAACACCATATATTTT.

This clone showed up just once. The rearrangement joins TRBV6-4 to TRBJ2-2; 7 nucleotides line up with TRBD2. The CDR3 contains 14 residues. Unmatched junction bases numbered 4, after V lost 6 bases and J lost 3 bases. Per germline, CDR1 MRHNA and CDR2 SNTAGT. The CDR3 DNA reads TGTGCCAGCAGAAGACTAGCCGACACCGGGGAGCTGTTTTTT. Residues: CASRRLADTGELFF.

V usage is TRBV15 and J usage is TRBJ2-1, with 12 positions matching TRBD2. The V gene end was trimmed by 5 bases and the J gene end by 4 bases; junction bases not matched to a gene: 9. This CDR3 region has 17 residues. CDR1 and CDR2 from the germline V gene are LNHNV and YYDKDF (reference sequence). The CDR3 nucleotides are TGTGCCACCAGCCCCCGGACTAGCGGGACTTATTACAATGAGCAGTTCTTC. Encoded protein: CATSPRTSGTYYNEQFF.

The gene calls are TRBV19 and TRBJ1-1; D call uncertain. Germline V gene data show CDR1 as LNHDA and CDR2 as SQIVND (reference sequence). This CDR3 has 12 residues. V gave up 10 bases and J gave up 3 bases, with 12 bases separating them. CDR3 nucleotides: TGTGCCACTCACCCGTCAGACACTGAAGCTTTCTTT. Amino acid sequence: CATHPSDTEAFF.

The chain joins TRBV6-5 to TRBJ2-2; TRBD1 agrees at 9 bases. CDR3 length: 13 residues. Germline lookup yields CDR1 MNHEY and CDR2 SVGAGI. The V gene end was trimmed by 6 bases and the J gene end by 7 bases; junction bases not matched to a gene: 3. DNA of the CDR3: TGTGCCAGCAGACAGGGGGCAGACGGGGAGCTGTTTTTT. It yields the protein CASRQGADGELFF.

Here the CDR3 DNA reads TGTGCCAGCAGCTCGCAGACAGTAACGAATTCACCCCTCCACTTT. Translation: CASSSQTVTNSPLHF. V gene TRBV5-4 combines with J gene TRBJ1-6; tentative D call: TRBD1 (5 bases). V was shortened by 3 bases and J by 7 bases, with 14 bases between the two germline ends. The CDR3 extends over 15 amino acids. Germline CDR1 is SGHNT and CDR2 is YYREEE (reference sequence).

The gene calls are TRBV5-6 and TRBJ2-7, with a tentative D call TRBD2 (6 bases). Germline V gene data show CDR1 as SGHDT and CDR2 as YYEEEE. This CDR3 comprises 14 residues. Trimming cost V 2 bases and J 2 bases, with 11 bases left between them. CDR3 nucleotides: TGTGCCAGCAGCTTCTGGGACTCCCCCTACGAGCAGTACTTC. Protein product: CASSFWDSPYEQYF. Using reference TRBV5-6 and TRBJ2-7 for the parts outside the CDR3, the full variable domain is DAGVTQSPTHLIKTRGQQVTLRCSPKSGHDTVSWYQQALGQGPQFIFQYYEEEERQRGNFPDRFSGHQFPNYSSELNVNALLLGDSALYLCASSFWDSPYEQYFGPGTRLTVT.

The rearrangement uses TRBV7-8 and TRBJ1-4; the match to TRBD1 covers 12 bases. With 5 bases clipped from V and 7 bases from J, the junction kept 11 bases outside the gene matches. CDR1 SGHVS and CDR2 FQNEAQ come from the germline V gene. The CDR3 extends over 17 amino acids. The CDR3, as DNA: TGTGCCAGCAGCCCGGTCCCGGGACAGGGGGCCGGTGAAAAACTGTTTTTT. Translation gives CASSPVPGQGAGEKLFF.

This clone was seen only a few times. The chain uses TRBV5-6 and TRBJ1-2, with D tentatively TRBD1 (6 bases). V shed 3 bases and J shed 6 bases, with 18 bases lying between them. Germline values: CDR1 SGHDT, CDR2 YYEEEE. There are 15 residues in the CDR3. The CDR3 is CASSSTGLGQDGYTF. DNA of the CDR3: TGTGCCAGCAGCTCCACAGGGCTGGGGCAGGATGGCTACACCTTC. Together with reference TRBV5-6 and TRBJ1-2, the CDR3 gives the full variable domain: DAGVTQSPTHLIKTRGQQVTLRCSPKSGHDTVSWYQQALGQGPQFIFQYYEEEERQRGNFPDRFSGHQFPNYSSELNVNALLLGDSALYLCASSSTGLGQDGYTFGSGTRLTVV.